The 29 T cell receptor beta chains reported below all come from one sample, sequenced in a study of Ad26.COV2.S vaccination and SARS-CoV-2 variants. The table came from immunoSEQ multiplex PCR; TCRdb's copy has only in-frame clones and leaves some out. The sample lists just under 250,000 clones, approximately 90% occurring once. Sample treatment: some 20 received Ad26.COV2.S at low or high dose, single or two shots; about 5 received placebo; per-sample allocation not given. The samples were gathered on day 63 after the first injection of vaccine or placebo. Sample: peripheral blood, taken in a trial of Ad26.COV2.S vaccine versus placebo. These receptors came from a person between 18 and 65 years old who received the Ad26.COV2.S COVID-19 vaccine or a placebo.

This chain links TRBV5-4 with TRBJ2-3; D not certain. CDR3 length: 16 amino acids. V dropped 0 bases and J dropped 1 base, with 12 bases sitting between them. Germline values: CDR1 SGHNT, CDR2 YYREEE (reference sequence). As DNA, the CDR3 is TGTGCCAGCAGCTTGGCCTCTCTGCGCGGCACAGATACGCAGTATTTT. As protein: CASSLASLRGTDTQYF.

This clone has only a few counts. This chain joins TRBV7-9 and TRBJ1-1, with a tentative D call TRBD1 (6 bases). Trimming took 4 bases from V and 7 from J, leaving 13 bases between them. The V gene's germline CDR1 is SEHNR and CDR2 FQNEAQ (reference sequence). The CDR3 contains 13 residues. CDR3 protein: CASSYPGGSEAFF. The CDR3 coding sequence is TGTGCCAGCAGCTACCCCGGGGGCAGTGAAGCTTTCTTT.

The chain links TRBV21-1 to TRBJ1-1; the table's D gene call, TRBD1, was not cross checked with the DNA. TRBV21-1 is a documented pseudogene. The CDR3 has 14 residues. The CDR3 DNA sequence: TGTGCCAGCAGCCCTCCAGGGGGCTATACTGAAGCTTTCTTT. Translated: CASSPPGGYTEAFF.

The CDR3 nucleotides read TGCGCCAGCAGCCAAGACCTACCCTTGGACAGGGAGGAGACCCAGTACTTC. Its translation: CASSQDLPLDREETQYF. The chain recombines TRBV4-3 with TRBJ2-5; 8 bases fit TRBD1. J gave up 5 bases and V 0 bases, and 11 bases lay outside the gene matches. CDR3 length equals 17 residues. Germline CDR1 and CDR2: LGHNA and YSLEER.

This sequence joins TRBV2 and TRBJ2-2; 8 bases fit TRBD1. Germline CDR1 SNHLY, CDR2 FYNNEI. Trimming cost V 6 bases and J 0 bases; bases outside gene matches: 3. This CDR3 comprises 15 residues. The CDR3 DNA is TGTGCCAGCAGCAGGGACAGGCCGAACACCGGGGAGCTGTTTTTT. Translation: CASSRDRPNTGELFF. The full variable domain, its missing parts supplied by reference TRBV2 and TRBJ2-2, is EPEVTQTPSHQVTQMGQEVILRCVPISNHLYFYWYRQILGQKVEFLVSFYNNEISEKSEIFDDQFSVERPDGSNFTLKIRSTKLEDSAMYFCASSRDRPNTGELFFGEGSRLTVL.

The chain joins TRBV7-9 to TRBJ1-6; D unresolved. V was trimmed by 5 bases and J by 10 bases, leaving 9 bases between them. Germline V gene data show CDR1 as SEHNR and CDR2 as FQNEAQ (reference sequence). This CDR3 region has 12 residues. This CDR3 is CASSRPTSPLHF. The CDR3, as DNA: TGTGCCAGCAGCCGACCCACCTCACCCCTCCACTTT.

The J gene is TRBJ1-5, the V gene TRBV18, with a possible D match to TRBD1 (5 bases). This CDR3 is 15 amino acids long. Germline CDR1 and CDR2: KGHSH and LQKENI. The V and J ends lost 2 bases and 2 bases respectively, with 10 bases between them. As DNA, the CDR3 is TGTGCCAGCTCACCAGGTCAGGGCGGCAATCAGCCCCAGCATTTT. This gives the protein CASSPGQGGNQPQHF.

This clone was found a few times. The chain employs TRBV19 and TRBJ1-6; 7 positions agree with TRBD1. CDR1 and CDR2 (germline): LNHDA, SQIVND (reference sequence). Germline trimming cut 3 bases from V and 5 bases from J; bases unmatched to any gene: 4. CDR3 length: 15 amino acids. CDR3 DNA: TGTGCCAGTAGTATGACCGGGACAGATAATTCACCCCTCCACTTT. Protein sequence: CASSMTGTDNSPLHF.

The V and J genes are TRBV3-1 (or the pseudogene TRBV3-2) and TRBJ1-2; TRBD1 agrees at 7 bases. The CDR3 is 16 amino acids. With 1 base clipped from V and 6 bases from J, the junction kept 11 bases outside the gene matches. Germline-derived CDR1 and CDR2 are LGHDT and YNNKEL (reference sequence). Here the CDR3 DNA reads TGTGCCAGCAGCCAAGGGCCCCAAGGGGGCTCTGATGGCTACACCTTC. It yields the protein CASSQGPQGGSDGYTF.

On this clone: This sample also contains other DNA sequences that code for the same CDR3. The J gene is TRBJ2-7, the V gene TRBV11-2; 10 bases are a match to TRBD1. Germline CDR1 is SGHAT and CDR2 is FQNNGV. The CDR3 covers 15 residues. V shed 1 base, J shed 2 bases, and the junction held 2 bases outside the gene matches. Written as DNA, the CDR3 is TGTGCCAGCAGCTTAGCGGGACAGGGGACCTACGAGCAGTACTTC. This codes for CASSLAGQGTYEQYF.

The J gene is TRBJ1-2, the V gene TRBV5-6; D gene uncertain. Germline-derived CDR1 and CDR2 are SGHDT and YYEEEE. The CDR3 consists of 15 residues. V shed 1 base and J shed 0 bases, with 10 bases lying between them. CDR3 loop: CASSLYGSANYGYTF. As DNA, the CDR3 is TGTGCCAGCAGCTTGTACGGTTCAGCTAACTATGGCTACACCTTC.

J is TRBJ2-7 and V is TRBV7-2, with 10 bases fitting TRBD1. The CDR3 totals 15 residues. The V gene's germline CDR1 is SGHTA and CDR2 FQGNSA. The J segment lost 1 base and the V segment lost 4 bases, leaving 4 bases of the junction unmatched. CDR3 residues: CASSSGTGASYEQYF. The CDR3 coding sequence is TGTGCCAGCAGCTCCGGGACAGGGGCTTCCTACGAGCAGTACTTC. The full variable domain, in which reference TRBV7-2 and TRBJ2-7 provide the parts outside the CDR3, is GAGVSQSPSNKVTEKGKDVELRCDPISGHTALYWYRQSLGQGLEFLIYFQGNSAPDKSGLPSDRFSAERTGGSVSTLTIQRTQQEDSAVYLCASSSGTGASYEQYFGPGTRLTVT.

The rearrangement links TRBV19 to TRBJ1-6, with 8 bases lining up with TRBD1. The CDR3 is 15 amino acids. The V and J ends lost 5 bases and 8 bases, in that order; junction bases with no gene match: 8. Germline CDR1 LNHDA, CDR2 SQIVND (reference sequence). The CDR3 DNA is TGTGCCAGTAGTGCAACAGGGGGTACTTATTCACCCCTCCACTTT. Amino acids: CASSATGGTYSPLHF.

This chain joins TRBV18 and TRBJ1-4, with no clear D. Germline V gives CDR1 KGHSH, CDR2 LQKENI. The CDR3 is 17 residues long. The V and J ends lost 3 bases and 5 bases respectively, with 19 bases between them. The CDR3 sequence is CASSPPGSSGENEKLFF. The DNA of the CDR3 is TGTGCCAGCTCACCCCCCGGGTCGTCCGGAGAGAATGAAAAACTGTTTTTT.

V and J are TRBV30 and TRBJ1-2; possible D gene TRBD1, 6 bases. Trimming pared 7 bases from V and 7 bases from J, leaving 22 bases between. CDR3 length: 14 residues. Germline V gene lookup returns CDR1 GTSNPN and CDR2 SVGIG (reference sequence). Written as DNA, the CDR3 is TGTGCCTCACAATGGAAGGGGGAGGGAGGTGGCTACACCTTC. Translating it yields CASQWKGEGGGYTF.

The chain carries TRBV3-1 (or the pseudogene TRBV3-2) and TRBJ2-2; D gene uncertain. The V gene lost 1 base and the J gene lost 4 bases, with 22 bases spanning the gap. CDR1 and CDR2 from the germline V gene are LGHDT and YNNKEL (reference sequence). This CDR3 spans 19 amino acids. The CDR3 bases are TGTGCCAGCAGCCAAGGGGCGGTGTCGTTGGCTCACATCACCGGGGAGCTGTTTTTT. Amino acids: CASSQGAVSLAHITGELFF.

The CDR3 sequence is CASSMTSGAYNEQFF. CDR3 sequence (DNA): TGTGCCAGCAGTATGACTAGCGGGGCCTACAATGAGCAGTTCTTC. This chain connects TRBV6-5 to TRBJ2-1; 11 nucleotides line up with TRBD2. Germline V lookup: CDR1 MNHEY, CDR2 SVGAGI. The CDR3 covers 15 residues. V shed 5 bases and J 2 bases; nucleotides not matched to a gene: 2.

The chain has TRBV27 and TRBJ2-3; the D is unclear. The V gene's germline CDR1 is MNHEY and CDR2 SMNVEV (reference sequence). V was cut by 3 bases and J by 6 bases, with 10 bases left in between. This CDR3 region has 13 residues. Written as DNA, the CDR3 is TGTGCCAGCAGTTTCCTCAGTGGGGATACGCAGTATTTT. Its translation: CASSFLSGDTQYF.

The chain recombines TRBV28 with TRBJ1-2, with 12 bases fitting TRBD1. Germline CDR1 reads MDHEN; CDR2 reads SYDVKM. With 4 bases clipped from V and 4 bases from J, the junction kept 4 bases outside the gene matches. The CDR3 has 15 residues. CDR3 region: CASSSGQGAGYGYTF. DNA for the CDR3: TGTGCCAGCAGTTCGGGACAGGGGGCTGGCTATGGCTACACCTTC.

This chain joins TRBV30 and TRBJ1-5; maybe TRBD1 (5 bases). The CDR3 consists of 13 residues. The V end was cut by 1 base, the J end by 1 base, with 5 bases between. Germline CDR1 GTSNPN, CDR2 SVGIG (reference sequence). CDR3 bases: TGTGCCTGGAGTGGACAGAGCAATCAGCCCCAGCATTTT. Residues: CAWSGQSNQPQHF. The whole variable domain, remainder taken from reference TRBV30 and TRBJ1-5, is SQTIHQWPATLVQPVGSPLSLECTVEGTSNPNLYWYRQAAGRGLQLLFYSVGIGQISSEVPQNLSASRPQDRQFILSSKKLLLSDSGFYLCAWSGQSNQPQHFGDGTRLSIL.

The rearrangement uses TRBV13 and TRBJ2-2; tentative D call: TRBD2 (7 bases). CDR3 size: 17 residues. Between the trimmed V and J ends, which lost 5 bases and 5 bases, there was a span of 21 bases. Germline V gives CDR1 PRHDT, CDR2 FYEKMQ (reference sequence). The CDR3 DNA is TGTGCCAGCAGCCCGGGGGGCGTGACATTAGGAACCGGGGAGCTGTTTTTT. Translated: CASSPGGVTLGTGELFF.

Only one count was recorded for this clone. As DNA, the CDR3 is TGTGCCAGCAGCCCTCAAGTTCCTGACTGGAAGGCTACAGATACGCAGTATTTT. Protein product: CASSPQVPDWKATDTQYF. This chain joins TRBV7-8 and TRBJ2-3; no firm D call. The CDR3 has 18 residues. The germline V gene encodes CDR1 SGHVS and CDR2 FQNEAQ. V lost 5 bases and J lost 3, with 24 bases in between.

The CDR3 nucleotides are TGTGCCATCAGTGAGTCTGACGGGAAAGGCTACACCTTC. This gives the protein CAISESDGKGYTF. J is TRBJ1-2 and V is TRBV10-3; D is unclear. The germline gives CDR1 ENHRY, CDR2 SYGVKD. The CDR3 has 13 residues. Trimming took 0 bases from V and 8 from J, leaving 10 bases between them.

V usage is TRBV10-3 and J usage is TRBJ1-1; weak D call: TRBD1 (5 bases). The CDR3 spans 17 residues. Germline lookup yields CDR1 ENHRY and CDR2 SYGVKD. The V end lost 6 bases, the J end lost 0 bases, and 20 bases lay between the germline ends. The CDR3 DNA is TGTGCCATCAGCGGGGGAGAGGGGAATACAATGAACACTGAAGCTTTCTTT. It codes for CAISGGEGNTMNTEAFF.

The gene calls are TRBV11-1 and TRBJ1-1; D might be TRBD1 (5 bases). CDR1 and CDR2 (germline): SGHAT, FQDESV (reference sequence). The CDR3 has 15 residues. Trimming removed 5 bases from V and 9 bases from J, with 22 bases in between. The CDR3 sequence is CASSHGPRGVEKAFF. As DNA, the CDR3 is TGTGCCAGCAGCCACGGGCCTCGGGGGGTAGAGAAAGCTTTCTTT.

This sequence joins TRBV10-3 and TRBJ2-1; 13 bases align to TRBD2. The CDR3 extends over 13 amino acids. Trimming took 6 bases from V and 12 from J; bases not matched to a gene: 5. Germline CDR1 ENHRY, CDR2 SYGVKD. This CDR3 reads CAIRGTSGDSQFF. The DNA of the CDR3 is TGTGCCATCAGGGGGACTAGCGGGGATTCGCAGTTCTTC.

This clone was seen a handful of times. The chain couples TRBV29-1 to TRBJ1-4; no definite D call. The V gene lost 4 bases and the J gene lost 5 bases, with 11 bases spanning the gap. There are 13 residues in the CDR3. Germline-derived CDR1 and CDR2 are SQVTM and ANQGSEA. CDR3 region: CSVVRGVNEKLFF. CDR3 DNA sequence: TGCAGCGTTGTACGTGGGGTGAATGAAAAACTGTTTTTT.

J is TRBJ2-7 and V is TRBV29-1; D is unclear. Trimming took 3 bases from V and 5 from J, leaving 8 bases between them. Germline V lookup: CDR1 SQVTM, CDR2 ANQGSEA. The CDR3 runs to 11 residues. The DNA for the CDR3 is TGCAGCGTTGATATGGGCCACGAGCAGTACTTC. It translates to CSVDMGHEQYF.

This clone was detected once. The chain has TRBV9 and TRBJ2-7; 13 nucleotides line up with TRBD2. CDR1 SGDLS and CDR2 YYNGEE come from the germline V gene. Trimming removed 3 bases from V and 3 bases from J; junction bases left unmatched: 3. The CDR3 is made up of 15 amino acids. Here the CDR3 reads CASSAGLAGIYEQYF. The CDR3 nucleotides read TGTGCCAGCAGCGCGGGACTAGCGGGAATCTACGAGCAGTACTTC.